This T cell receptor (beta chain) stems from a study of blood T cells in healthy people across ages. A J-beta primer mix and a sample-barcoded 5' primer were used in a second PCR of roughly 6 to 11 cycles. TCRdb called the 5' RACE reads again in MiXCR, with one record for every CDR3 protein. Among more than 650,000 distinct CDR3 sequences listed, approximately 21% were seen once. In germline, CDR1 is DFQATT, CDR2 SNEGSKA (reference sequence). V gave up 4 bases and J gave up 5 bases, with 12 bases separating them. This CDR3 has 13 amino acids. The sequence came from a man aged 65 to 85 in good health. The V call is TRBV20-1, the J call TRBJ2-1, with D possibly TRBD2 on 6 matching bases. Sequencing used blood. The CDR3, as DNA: TGCAGTGCTACTCTAGGCGGGGACAATGAGCAGTTCTTC. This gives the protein CSATLGGDNEQFF.